The 28 T cell receptor beta chains below were found in one sample sequenced in a study of blood T cell repertoires in COVID-19. The protocol was immunoSEQ multiplex PCR, while the TCRdb copy is restricted to in-frame clones and leaves out a portion. The sample includes some 120,000 clones, 75% to 95% seen only once; the top ten take less than 2%. Material: peripheral blood. These receptors were obtained from a human donor with active COVID-19. The donor label of this sample is uncertain.

The rearrangement links TRBV4-1 to TRBJ1-1, with 7 nucleotides matching TRBD1. The junction had 10 bases not matched to a gene; V was cut back by 4 bases and J by 5 bases. The CDR3 has 15 residues. The germline CDR1 and CDR2 sequences are MGHRA and YSYEKL. The CDR3 bases are TGCGCCAGCAGCCGAACCGGGACAGAATTTACTGAAGCTTTCTTT. This encodes CASSRTGTEFTEAFF.

This sequence joins TRBV14 and TRBJ1-6, with TRBD1 matching 8 bases. V was clipped by 4 bases and J by 2 bases; unmatched bases: 4. The germline V gene encodes CDR1 SGHDN and CDR2 FVKESK. This CDR3 has 16 residues. CDR3 nucleotide sequence: TGTGCCAGCAGCCCGGACAGGGATACCTATAATTCACCCCTCCACTTT. Residues: CASSPDRDTYNSPLHF. The full variable domain, its missing parts supplied by reference TRBV14 and TRBJ1-6, is EAGVTQFPSHSVIEKGQTVTLRCDPISGHDNLYWYRRVMGKEIKFLLHFVKESKQDESGMPNNRFLAERTGGTYSTLKVQPAELEDSGVYFCASSPDRDTYNSPLHFGNGTRLTVT.

The chain couples TRBV27 to TRBJ2-4; D unresolved. V was shortened by 5 bases and J by 9 bases, with 23 bases between the two germline ends. The CDR3 consists of 16 residues. Germline CDR1 MNHEY, CDR2 SMNVEV (reference sequence). The CDR3 sequence: CASSLEGISGDRIQYF. CDR3 sequence (DNA): TGTGCCAGCAGTCTAGAAGGCATTTCGGGTGATCGCATTCAGTACTTC.

The CDR3 loop is CASSPLSSGGGEQYF. The CDR3 nucleotides are TGTGCCAGCTCACCACTTTCTAGCGGAGGGGGCGAGCAGTACTTC. V and J are TRBV18 and TRBJ2-7; TRBD2 might be the D (7 bases). V lost 1 base, J lost 6 bases, and 16 bases lay in between. This CDR3 comprises 15 residues. Germline CDR1 KGHSH, CDR2 LQKENI.

The chain uses TRBV6-9 and TRBJ1-6, with a possible D match to TRBD1 (6 bases). The CDR3 runs 16 residues. The germline V gene has CDR1 MNHGY and CDR2 SVAAGI. V lost 5 bases to trimming and J lost 7 bases, with 18 bases between them. The CDR3 DNA sequence: TGTGCCAGCAGTCGAACAGGGAATTCATGGAATTCACCCCTCCACTTT. Translation gives CASSRTGNSWNSPLHF.

The DNA of the CDR3 is TGCAGCGTTGGACAGGGGAATCAGCCCCAGCATTTT. Translated: CSVGQGNQPQHF. This chain joins TRBV29-1 and TRBJ1-5, with 8 bases that match TRBD1. V shed 4 bases, J shed 4 bases, and the junction held 0 bases outside the gene matches. Germline CDR1 SQVTM, CDR2 ANQGSEA. The CDR3 covers 12 residues.

The chain combines TRBV7-2 with TRBJ1-1, with unresolved D. The V end lost 0 bases, the J end lost 4 bases, and 18 bases lay between the germline ends. The CDR3 spans 17 residues. Germline CDR1 and CDR2: SGHTA and FQGNSA. CDR3 protein: CASSLALGTRLRTEAFF. The CDR3 DNA reads as TGTGCCAGCAGCTTAGCGCTTGGTACGAGGTTGCGCACTGAAGCTTTCTTT. Full variable domain (missing parts from reference TRBV7-2 and TRBJ1-1): GAGVSQSPSNKVTEKGKDVELRCDPISGHTALYWYRQSLGQGLEFLIYFQGNSAPDKSGLPSDRFSAERTGGSVSTLTIQRTQQEDSAVYLCASSLALGTRLRTEAFFGQGTRLTVV.

This rearrangement joins TRBV6-5 to TRBJ2-5, with D possibly TRBD1 on 8 matching bases. Germline V gives CDR1 MNHEY, CDR2 SVGAGI. With 8 bases removed from V and 5 bases from J, the gap between germline ends came to 18 bases. This CDR3 comprises 14 residues. Here the CDR3 reads CASYRGGEPETQYF. CDR3 nucleotide sequence: TGTGCCAGCTACAGGGGGGGGGAGCCGGAGACCCAGTACTTC.

The chain joins TRBV29-1 to TRBJ2-1; 7 bases are shared with TRBD1. Germline V gene data show CDR1 as SQVTM and CDR2 as ANQGSEA. The length of the CDR3 is 13 residues. The trim removed 5 bases at V and 1 base at J, leaving 2 bases unmatched. The chain's CDR3 is CSVMTGSYNEQFF. CDR3 nucleotide sequence: TGCAGCGTTATGACAGGGTCCTACAATGAGCAGTTCTTC.

This chain uses TRBV19 with TRBJ1-5, with D maybe TRBD1 (5 bases). The germline gives CDR1 LNHDA, CDR2 SQIVND (reference sequence). This CDR3 spans 15 amino acids. V was pared by 5 bases and J by 4 bases, with 15 bases between. The CDR3 DNA reads as TGTGCCAGTAGTGCGGACAACCAAAGGAATCAGCCCCAGCATTTT. Amino acid sequence: CASSADNQRNQPQHF.

V is TRBV27 and J is TRBJ2-7, with 8 bases identical to TRBD1. Germline CDR1 MNHEY, CDR2 SMNVEV (reference sequence). The CDR3 is 14 amino acids. V shed 3 bases, J shed 6 bases, and the junction held 7 bases outside the gene matches. The CDR3 region has the DNA TGTGCCAGCAGTTTGGGCAGGGGGCTGTTCGAGCAGTACTTC. Its translation is CASSLGRGLFEQYF.

The chain joins TRBV4-3 to TRBJ2-4, with TRBD2 matching 9 bases. Germline values: CDR1 LGHNA, CDR2 YSLEER. The CDR3 has 18 amino acids. The junction had 14 bases not matched to a gene; V was cut back by 3 bases and J by 5 bases. The chain's CDR3 is CASSQRRAGGPIQNIQYF. In DNA form, the CDR3 reads TGCGCCAGCAGCCAGCGGCGAGCGGGGGGCCCGATTCAAAACATTCAGTACTTC.

This sequence joins TRBV10-3 and TRBJ1-1; the D gene is possibly TRBD1 (5 bases). Germline CDR1 ENHRY, CDR2 SYGVKD. V was clipped by 2 bases and J by 1 base, with 5 bases between them. The CDR3 consists of 13 residues. The CDR3 DNA follows: TGTGCCATCAGTGAGGGGGCGAACACTGAAGCTTTCTTT. Translation: CAISEGANTEAFF.

The chain employs TRBV19 and TRBJ1-4; 10 nucleotides agree with TRBD1. The CDR3 spans 15 residues. The V segment lost 6 bases and the J segment 8 bases; nucleotides outside the gene matches: 9. Germline V gene data show CDR1 as LNHDA and CDR2 as SQIVND (reference sequence). CDR3 DNA sequence: TGTGCCAGTAGGGGAGCCGGGACAGGGGAGGAAAAACTGTTTTTT. This gives the protein CASRGAGTGEEKLFF. The full variable domain, rest sourced from reference TRBV19 and TRBJ1-4, is DGGITQSPKYLFRKEGQNVTLSCEQNLNHDAMYWYRQDPGQGLRLIYYSQIVNDFQKGDIAEGYSVSREKKESFPLTVTSAQKNPTAFYLCASRGAGTGEEKLFFGSGTQLSVL.

The gene calls are TRBV28 and TRBJ1-1; a possible D gene is TRBD1 (5 bases). Germline values: CDR1 MDHEN, CDR2 SYDVKM. V lost 1 base, J lost 7 bases, and 10 bases lay in between. This CDR3 spans 13 amino acids. CDR3 residues: CASSLFRVSEAFF. The CDR3 coding sequence is TGTGCCAGCAGTTTATTCAGGGTGAGTGAAGCTTTCTTT.

The chain uses TRBV5-1 and TRBJ1-2; 9 bases line up with TRBD1. This CDR3 contains 18 residues. Germline-derived CDR1 and CDR2 are SGHRS and YFSETQ. Losses at the gene ends were 4 bases for V and 3 bases for J; bases not matched to a gene: 16. CDR3 residues: CASSPGRTGTGTHYGYTF. CDR3 DNA: TGCGCCAGCAGCCCAGGGAGAACCGGGACAGGGACTCACTATGGCTACACCTTC.

V is TRBV5-4 and J is TRBJ2-3; possibly TRBD2 for D (5 bases). CDR1 is SGHNT and CDR2 is YYREEE in the germline V gene (reference sequence). V gave up 0 bases and J gave up 2 bases, with 7 bases separating them. The CDR3 covers 14 residues. The CDR3 DNA sequence: TGTGCCAGCAGCTTGGGAGCGGACACAGATACGCAGTATTTT. As protein: CASSLGADTDTQYF.

The CDR3 DNA is TGTGCCTGGAGCGTAGACTCAGTCAATTCACCCCTCCACTTT. Translating it yields CAWSVDSVNSPLHF. V usage is TRBV30 and J usage is TRBJ1-6; D is ambiguous. V lost 3 bases and J lost 7, with 13 bases in between. Germline V gene sequence: CDR1 GTSNPN, CDR2 SVGIG (reference sequence). The CDR3 length is 14 residues.

This clone was observed a single time. V usage is TRBV4-1 and J usage is TRBJ1-5, with 9 bases that match TRBD1. The V gene's germline CDR1 is MGHRA and CDR2 YSYEKL. The junction had 13 bases not matched to a gene; V was cut back by 0 bases and J by 7 bases. The CDR3 contains 18 residues. The CDR3 loop reads CASSQDLNSGQGSQPQHF. The CDR3 region has the DNA TGCGCCAGCAGCCAAGATCTTAACTCGGGACAGGGAAGCCAGCCCCAGCATTTT.

The chain joins TRBV6-5 to TRBJ1-2; D gene ambiguous. Per germline, CDR1 MNHEY and CDR2 SVGAGI. Trimming removed 2 bases at V and 4 bases at J, with 8 bases between. This CDR3 spans 13 amino acids. The CDR3, as DNA: TGTGCCAGCAGTTACACGCAGGCCTATGGCTACACCTTC. Translating it yields CASSYTQAYGYTF.

The chain uses TRBV6-2 or TRBV6-3 and TRBJ1-5; the match to TRBD1 covers 8 bases. The junction had 10 bases not matched to a gene; V was cut back by 6 bases and J by 0 bases. The CDR3 is 17 residues long. Germline V gene sequence: CDR1 MNHEY, CDR2 SVGEGT. Here the CDR3 reads CASSLRGPLYSNQPQHF. Here the CDR3 DNA reads TGTGCCAGCAGCCTCAGGGGGCCCTTGTATAGCAATCAGCCCCAGCATTTT.

The chain carries TRBV27 and TRBJ2-7; D is possibly TRBD2 (5 bases). Trimming took 6 bases from V and 3 from J, leaving 12 bases between them. The CDR3 totals 13 residues. Germline V gene sequence: CDR1 MNHEY, CDR2 SMNVEV (reference sequence). CDR3 sequence reads: CASSRREGYEQYF. The CDR3, as DNA: TGTGCCAGCAGCCGACGAGAGGGCTACGAGCAGTACTTC.

Points on this clone: The junction departs from germline at one end; a sequencing error may be responsible. The chain uses TRBV5-6 and TRBJ1-3, with unresolved D. The CDR3 spans 11 residues. Germline V gene sequence: CDR1 SGHDT, CDR2 YYEEEE. The chain's CDR3 is CASSSGNTIYF. In DNA, the CDR3 is TGTGCCAGTAGCTCTGGAAACACCATATATTTT.

The chain has TRBV6-5 and TRBJ1-1; tentatively, D is TRBD1 (5 bases). Between the trimmed V and J ends, which lost 5 bases and 10 bases, there was a span of 14 bases. The CDR3 loop spans 12 amino acids. The V gene's germline CDR1 is MNHEY and CDR2 SVGAGI. The CDR3 DNA reads TGTGCCAGCAGTATCCCCCAGGGTGTAGCTTTCTTT. This codes for CASSIPQGVAFF.

This chain links TRBV19 with TRBJ2-3; 11 bases match TRBD1. The germline V gene encodes CDR1 LNHDA and CDR2 SQIVND (reference sequence). The V and J ends lost 6 bases and 6 bases, in that order; junction bases with no gene match: 2. This CDR3 comprises 13 residues. CDR3 in amino acids: CASSRDRGDTQYF. The CDR3 bases are TGTGCCAGTAGCCGGGACAGGGGGGATACGCAGTATTTT.

This chain uses TRBV28 with TRBJ1-1; D is ambiguous. V was trimmed by 2 bases and J by 3 bases, leaving 16 bases between them. The germline gives CDR1 MDHEN, CDR2 SYDVKM. This CDR3 has 16 residues. CDR3 protein: CASSLARVLIDTEAFF. CDR3 in DNA: TGTGCCAGCAGTTTAGCGCGGGTCTTAATCGACACTGAAGCTTTCTTT.

In its sample, this clone was seen a few times. The rearrangement uses TRBV6-5 and TRBJ2-1; TRBD1 agrees at 7 bases. V dropped 2 bases and J dropped 1; count of bases not matched to a gene: 2. Germline V lookup: CDR1 MNHEY, CDR2 SVGAGI. The CDR3 spans 15 residues. The CDR3: CASSYRGLSYNEQFF. CDR3 in DNA: TGTGCCAGCAGTTACAGGGGGCTTTCCTACAATGAGCAGTTCTTC.

The CDR3 region has the DNA TGTGCCAGCAATCCCGTAGGAGTGAACACTGAAGCTTTCTTT. Translating gives CASNPVGVNTEAFF. The chain joins TRBV2 to TRBJ1-1; D remains unclear. V gave up 7 bases and J gave up 0 bases, with 12 bases separating them. The CDR3 consists of 14 residues. CDR1 and CDR2 from the germline V gene are SNHLY and FYNNEI.